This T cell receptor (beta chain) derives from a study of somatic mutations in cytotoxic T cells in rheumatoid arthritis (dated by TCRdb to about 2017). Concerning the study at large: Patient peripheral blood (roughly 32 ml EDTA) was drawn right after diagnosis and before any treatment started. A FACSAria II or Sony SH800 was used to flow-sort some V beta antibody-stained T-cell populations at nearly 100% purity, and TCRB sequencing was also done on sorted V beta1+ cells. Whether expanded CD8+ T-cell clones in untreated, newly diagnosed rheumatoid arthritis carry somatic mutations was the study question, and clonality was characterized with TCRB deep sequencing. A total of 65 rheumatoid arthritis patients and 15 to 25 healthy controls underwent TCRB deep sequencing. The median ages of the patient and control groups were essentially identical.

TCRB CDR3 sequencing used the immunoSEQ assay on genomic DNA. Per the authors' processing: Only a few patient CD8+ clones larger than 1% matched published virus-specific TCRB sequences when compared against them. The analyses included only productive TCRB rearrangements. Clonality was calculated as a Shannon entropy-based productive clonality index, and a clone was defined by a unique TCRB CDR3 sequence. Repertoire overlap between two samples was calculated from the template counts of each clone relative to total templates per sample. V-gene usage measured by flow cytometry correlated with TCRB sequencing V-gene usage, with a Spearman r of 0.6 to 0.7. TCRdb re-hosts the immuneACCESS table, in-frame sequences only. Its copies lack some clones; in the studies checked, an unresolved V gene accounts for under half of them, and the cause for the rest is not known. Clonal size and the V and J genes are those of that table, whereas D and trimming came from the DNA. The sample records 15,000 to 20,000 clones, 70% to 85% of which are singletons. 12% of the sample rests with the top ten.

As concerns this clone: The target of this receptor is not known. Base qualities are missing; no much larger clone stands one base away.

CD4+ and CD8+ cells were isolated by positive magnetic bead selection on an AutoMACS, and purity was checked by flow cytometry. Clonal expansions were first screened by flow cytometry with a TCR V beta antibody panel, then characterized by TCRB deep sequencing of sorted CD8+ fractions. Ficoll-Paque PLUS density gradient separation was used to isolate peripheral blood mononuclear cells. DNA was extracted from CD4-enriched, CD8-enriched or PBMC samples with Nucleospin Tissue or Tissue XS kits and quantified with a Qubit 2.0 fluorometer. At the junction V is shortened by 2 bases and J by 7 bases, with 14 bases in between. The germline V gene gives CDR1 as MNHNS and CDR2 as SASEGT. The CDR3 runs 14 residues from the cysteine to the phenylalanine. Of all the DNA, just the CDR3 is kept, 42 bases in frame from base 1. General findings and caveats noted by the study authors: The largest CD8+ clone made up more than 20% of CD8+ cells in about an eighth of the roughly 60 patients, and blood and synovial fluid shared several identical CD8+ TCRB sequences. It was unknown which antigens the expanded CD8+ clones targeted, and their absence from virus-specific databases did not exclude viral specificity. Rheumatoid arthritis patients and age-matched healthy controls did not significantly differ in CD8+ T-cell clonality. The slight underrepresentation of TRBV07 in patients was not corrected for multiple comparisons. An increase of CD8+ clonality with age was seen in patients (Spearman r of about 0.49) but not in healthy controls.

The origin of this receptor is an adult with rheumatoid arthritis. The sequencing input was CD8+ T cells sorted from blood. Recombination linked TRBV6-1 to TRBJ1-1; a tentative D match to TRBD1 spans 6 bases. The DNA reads TGTGCCAGCAGTGAAACAAGGGGGGATGATGAAGCTTTCTTT. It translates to CASSETRGDDEAFF.